Below are 14 T cell receptor beta chains sequenced from a single sample in a study of preoperative IRX-2 immunotherapy in early breast cancer (dated by TCRdb to about 2019). The treatment or condition label, as the study defines it: preoperative locoregional IRX-2 cytokine immunotherapy. The method was the immunoSEQ multiplex PCR assay. In its TCRdb copy, this immuneACCESS table keeps in-frame sequences only and misses some clones. Where compared with another copy, unresolved V genes explain less than half of these, and the others have no known cause. The sample data list roughly 93,000 clones, and 86% of these were observed just once. The top ten constitute roughly 2% of the sample. The sample consisted of tumor tissue, taken after IRX-2 immunotherapy. The receptors stem from a human donor with breast cancer.

Concerning this clone itself: The junction departs from the called germline gene at one end, perhaps through a read error. The chain combines TRBV6-4 with TRBJ1-6; D might be TRBD1 (5 bases). The V gene's germline CDR1 is MRHNA and CDR2 SNTAGT. The CDR3 is made up of 15 amino acids. The CDR3 spells CASSYSTQGGSPLHF. CDR3 coding DNA: TGTGCCAGCAGTTACTCGACCCAGGGCGGTTCACCCCTCCACTTT.

The rearrangement joins TRBV29-1 to TRBJ1-1; tentatively, D is TRBD1 (5 bases). V lost 8 bases to trimming and J lost 1 base, with 17 bases between them. In germline, CDR1 is SQVTM, CDR2 ANQGSEA. This CDR3 region has 14 residues. The CDR3 sequence is CSSSKGQKNTEAFF. The CDR3 nucleotides read TGCAGCTCCTCGAAGGGGCAAAAGAACACTGAAGCTTTCTTT.

This sequence joins TRBV7-6 and TRBJ2-1; TRBD1 is a possible D gene (5 bases). The CDR3 covers 14 residues. Germline V lookup: CDR1 SGHVS, CDR2 FNYEAQ. The V and J ends lost 3 bases and 6 bases respectively, with 12 bases between them. Here the CDR3 reads CASSFSGYGNEQFF. CDR3 bases: TGTGCCAGCAGCTTTTCAGGGTACGGCAATGAGCAGTTCTTC. Filled out from reference TRBV7-6 and TRBJ2-1, the complete variable domain reads GAGVSQSPRYKVTKRGQDVALRCDPISGHVSLYWYRQALGQGPEFLTYFNYEAQQDKSGLPNDRFSAERPEGSISTLTIQRTEQRDSAMYRCASSFSGYGNEQFFGPGTRLTVL.

Regarding this clone: An end of the junction does not agree with germline; a read error may underlie this. V gene TRBV11-3 combines with J gene TRBJ2-1; 9 nucleotides line up with TRBD2. The CDR3 has 15 residues. Looked up from germline, CDR1 is SGHNT and CDR2 is YENEEA. CDR3 coding DNA: TGTGCTAGCAGCTTAGGACTAGCGTGGAGCGATGAGCAGTTCTTC. Translating gives CASSLGLAWSDEQFF.

This chain joins TRBV18 and TRBJ2-1; 12 nucleotides align to TRBD2. The J segment lost 6 bases and the V segment lost 3 bases, leaving 3 bases of the junction unmatched. The V gene's germline CDR1 is KGHSH and CDR2 LQKENI. This CDR3 is 15 amino acids long. The CDR3 protein is CASSPGLAGINEQFF. CDR3 coding DNA: TGTGCCAGCTCACCGGGACTAGCGGGTATCAATGAGCAGTTCTTC.

The J gene is TRBJ1-1, the V gene TRBV28; unclear D gene. The CDR3 extends over 12 amino acids. V lost 1 base and J lost 12, with 12 bases in between. Per the germline V gene, CDR1 is MDHEN and CDR2 is SYDVKM. The CDR3 sequence is CASSLSARWPFF. The CDR3 DNA is TGTGCCAGCAGTTTATCTGCACGGTGGCCTTTCTTT.

V usage is TRBV18 and J usage is TRBJ1-4; TRBD1 matches at 7 bases. V lost 3 bases, J lost 4 bases, and 5 bases stayed unmatched. The V gene's germline CDR1 is KGHSH and CDR2 LQKENI. This CDR3 spans 15 amino acids. CDR3 sequence: CASSPRDSINEKLFF. CDR3 bases: TGTGCCAGCTCACCTCGGGACAGCATTAATGAAAAACTGTTTTTT.

This rearrangement joins TRBV7-2 to TRBJ1-1; D is unclear. From germline, CDR1 is SGHTA and CDR2 FQGNSA. The CDR3 is 13 residues long. Trimming pared 5 bases from V and 2 bases from J, leaving 9 bases between. This CDR3 reads CASSRLGNTEAFF. The CDR3, as DNA: TGTGCCAGCAGCAGATTAGGCAACACTGAAGCTTTCTTT.

V and J are TRBV14 and TRBJ1-1; D might be TRBD1 (5 bases). Germline V lookup: CDR1 SGHDN, CDR2 FVKESK. V lost 6 bases and J lost 7, with 24 bases in between. The CDR3 is 16 residues long. The CDR3 spells CASRAAKQGIYGEAFF. The CDR3 bases are TGTGCCAGCAGAGCGGCGAAGCAGGGAATCTATGGTGAAGCTTTCTTT.

V and J are TRBV11-3 and TRBJ2-2, with TRBD2 matching over 10 bases. The CDR3 spans 18 residues. Germline trimming cut 0 bases from V and 5 bases from J; bases unmatched to any gene: 9. Per germline, CDR1 SGHNT and CDR2 YENEEA. Here the CDR3 reads CASSLDTGLAGETGELFF. The CDR3 bases are TGTGCCAGCAGCTTAGATACCGGGCTAGCGGGGGAAACCGGGGAGCTGTTTTTT.

The rearrangement joins TRBV18 to TRBJ1-5, with 7 bases that match TRBD1. Germline V lookup: CDR1 KGHSH, CDR2 LQKENI. The CDR3 has 15 amino acids. Trimming at V came to 3 bases and at J to 0 bases, leaving 2 bases not matched to a gene. The DNA of the CDR3 is TGTGCCAGCTCACCCGGGACAGATAGCAATCAGCCCCAGCATTTT. Translating it yields CASSPGTDSNQPQHF.

The rearrangement links TRBV5-1 to TRBJ1-5; D possibly corresponds to TRBD1 (6 bases). The CDR3 length is 15 residues. Germline V CDR1 and CDR2: SGHRS, YFSETQ. Trimming took 0 bases from V and 6 from J, leaving 13 bases between them. The CDR3 here is CASSLVAGAGQPQHF. DNA of the CDR3: TGCGCCAGCAGCTTGGTTGCGGGGGCGGGTCAGCCCCAGCATTTT.

The rearrangement joins TRBV6-8 to TRBJ2-5; D might be TRBD1 (6 bases). The germline CDR1 and CDR2 sequences are MNHGY and SAAAGT. V gave up 5 bases and J gave up 10 bases, with 14 bases separating them. The CDR3 loop spans 12 amino acids. CDR3 residues: CASSTPGHNQYF. As DNA, the CDR3 is TGTGCCAGCAGTACACCGGGACACAACCAGTACTTC.

The chain is built from TRBV7-7 and TRBJ2-1; 7 bases fit TRBD1. After removal of 1 base from V and 5 bases from J, the junction contained 5 bases not matched to a gene. The CDR3 consists of 15 residues. Germline V gene lookup returns CDR1 SSHAT and CDR2 FNYEAQ (reference sequence). The CDR3 loop is CASSLEGQTNNEQFF. The CDR3 DNA follows: TGTGCCAGCAGCTTAGAGGGACAGACTAACAATGAGCAGTTCTTC.